These 8 T cell receptor beta chains originate from one sample sequenced in a study of neoadjuvant anti-PD-1 for oral cavity cancer. Described time point: after neoadjuvant nivolumab, at surgical resection. Produced via immunoSEQ multiplex PCR; TCRdb's table is partial and in-frame only. The sample yields approximately 13,000 clones, about three quarters seen once. Sequences were derived from PBMCs, sampled after nivolumab (anti-PD-1) treatment. The receptors shown here come from a person between 40 and 85 years old with oral cavity squamous cell carcinoma.

This chain connects TRBV5-4 to TRBJ2-1; 9 bases are a match to TRBD2. V lost 1 base to trimming and J lost 9 bases; unmatched junction nucleotides: 11. Germline CDR1 reads SGHNT; CDR2 reads YYREEE (reference sequence). There are 16 residues in the CDR3. In nucleotides, the CDR3 is TGTGCCAGCAGCTTGACCACTAGCGGGCTCTCCCCTGAGCAGTTCTTC. It is translated as CASSLTTSGLSPEQFF.

The genes are TRBV11-2 and TRBJ2-7; 8 nucleotides line up with TRBD1. Trimming took 5 bases from V and 2 from J; bases not matched to a gene: 5. The germline V gene encodes CDR1 SGHAT and CDR2 FQNNGV. This CDR3 contains 14 residues. The CDR3 DNA is TGTGCCAGCAGCACAGACAGGGGACCCTACGAGCAGTACTTC. Protein: CASSTDRGPYEQYF.

This clone was seen a single time. The genes are TRBV7-8 and TRBJ1-1; D not resolved. Trimming cost V 4 bases and J 1 base, with 7 bases left between them. Germline V lookup: CDR1 SGHVS, CDR2 FQNEAQ. The CDR3 loop spans 13 amino acids. The CDR3, as DNA: TGTGCCAGCAGCTCCTTACAGAACACTGAAGCTTTCTTT. Its translation is CASSSLQNTEAFF.

The chain has TRBV29-1 and TRBJ2-6; D is possibly TRBD1 or TRBD2 (5 bases each). V lost 6 bases to trimming and J lost 2 bases, with 11 bases between them. The CDR3 covers 14 residues. Per the germline V gene, CDR1 is SQVTM and CDR2 is ANQGSEA. As DNA, the CDR3 is TGCAGCGTCGGGACCCAAACTGGGGCCAACGTCCTGACTTTC. This translates into CSVGTQTGANVLTF.

The V gene is TRBV2, the J gene TRBJ2-2, with D unclear. This CDR3 spans 14 amino acids. Germline assignment: CDR1 SNHLY and CDR2 FYNNEI. V was shortened by 5 bases and J by 4 bases, with 11 bases between the two germline ends. The CDR3 here is CASSQLSSTGELFF. CDR3 DNA sequence: TGTGCCAGCAGTCAACTTAGTAGCACCGGGGAGCTGTTTTTT.

The chain carries TRBV5-1 and TRBJ2-7, with a tentative D call TRBD2 (6 bases). V was clipped by 2 bases and J by 6 bases, with 15 bases between them. This CDR3 spans 14 amino acids. Germline CDR1 reads SGHRS; CDR2 reads YFSETQ. CDR3 protein: CASSLAGLAGEQYF. The CDR3 nucleotides read TGCGCCAGCAGCTTAGCGGGTTTGGCGGGCGAGCAGTACTTC.

This clone was detected only once. V gene TRBV6-1 combines with J gene TRBJ2-5; tentatively, D is TRBD2 (6 bases). In germline, CDR1 is MNHNS, CDR2 SASEGT. This CDR3 region has 13 residues. V shed 8 bases and J shed 4 bases, with 14 bases lying between them. CDR3 amino acids: CASVRRGSETQYF. The CDR3 nucleotides are TGTGCCAGCGTACGGCGGGGTTCAGAGACCCAGTACTTC.

For the CDR3, the DNA is TGCAGCGTCGCCTTGAGGGGGGCGAACACTGAAGCTTTCTTT. This sequence encodes CSVALRGANTEAFF. This sequence joins TRBV29-1 and TRBJ1-1; D may be TRBD1 (6 bases). CDR1 is SQVTM and CDR2 is ANQGSEA in the germline V gene. The CDR3 is 14 residues long. Trimming shortened V by 6 bases and J by 1 base, and 15 bases separated the two germline ends.